Shown below are 16 T cell receptor beta chains from a single sample sequenced in a study of T cell responses to AZD1222 COVID-19 vaccine. TCRdb's table, derived via immunoSEQ multiplex PCR, lists solely in-frame clones and lacks some. The data show roughly 130,000 clones, around 90% seen once. The starting material was peripheral blood, obtained on day 0 of AZD1222 vaccination. The source is an adult in good health.

This chain uses TRBV5-1 with TRBJ2-2; TRBD1 matches 8 bases. CDR1 and CDR2 (germline): SGHRS, YFSETQ. CDR3 length: 14 residues. V lost 0 bases to trimming and J lost 8 bases; unmatched junction nucleotides: 3. The CDR3 coding sequence is TGCGCCAGCAGCTTGGTTCAGGGGGCAGGGGAGCTGTTTTTT. The encoded protein is CASSLVQGAGELFF. The variable domain in full, with the rest retrieved from reference TRBV5-1 and TRBJ2-2, is KAGVTQTPRYLIKTRGQQVTLSCSPISGHRSVSWYQQTPGQGLQFLFEYFSETQRNKGNFPGRFSGRQFSNSRSEMNVSTLELGDSALYLCASSLVQGAGELFFGEGSRLTVL.

V gene TRBV6-5 combines with J gene TRBJ2-7; 8 positions match TRBD1. The V and J ends lost 6 bases and 2 bases, in that order; junction bases with no gene match: 3. CDR1 MNHEY and CDR2 SVGAGI come from the germline V gene. CDR3 length: 13 residues. The CDR3 here is CASRGRGPYEQYF. DNA for the CDR3: TGTGCCAGCAGGGGCAGGGGGCCCTACGAGCAGTACTTC.

This clone was recorded a few times. The chain has TRBV27 and TRBJ2-1, with 9 positions matching TRBD2. The length of the CDR3 is 18 residues. Trimming removed 3 bases from V and 5 bases from J; junction bases left unmatched: 14. The V gene's germline CDR1 is MNHEY and CDR2 SMNVEV (reference sequence). For the CDR3, the DNA is TGTGCCAGCAGTTTCGGGCTAGCGGGGAGGGTTTGGGACAATGAGCAGTTCTTC. Translated: CASSFGLAGRVWDNEQFF.

The chain carries TRBV7-9 and TRBJ1-1, with D unresolved. The CDR3 contains 14 residues. V was pared by 4 bases and J by 1 base, with 10 bases between. Germline lookup yields CDR1 SEHNR and CDR2 FQNEAQ (reference sequence). Here the CDR3 DNA reads TGTGCCAGCAGCTCTAGGGAGGAGAACACTGAAGCTTTCTTT. This codes for CASSSREENTEAFF.

The gene calls are TRBV5-4 and TRBJ2-7; tentative D call: TRBD2 (5 bases). In germline, CDR1 is SGHNT, CDR2 YYREEE (reference sequence). CDR3 length: 13 residues. Trimming stripped 1 base from V and 5 bases from J, with 10 bases between. This CDR3 reads CASSLLRENEQYF. CDR3 nucleotide sequence: TGTGCCAGCAGCTTGCTTCGGGAAAACGAGCAGTACTTC.

DNA for the CDR3: TGTGCCAGTAGATCAGGGGCTTCGGGTAATGAAAAACTGTTTTTT. Translated: CASRSGASGNEKLFF. The chain has TRBV19 and TRBJ1-4; possibly TRBD1 for D (6 bases). CDR1 is LNHDA and CDR2 is SQIVND in the germline V gene (reference sequence). This CDR3 contains 15 residues. Trimming removed 6 bases at V and 4 bases at J, with 15 bases between.

The rearrangement links TRBV7-2 to TRBJ2-3; tentatively, D is TRBD1 or TRBD2 (5 bases each). Germline assignment: CDR1 SGHTA and CDR2 FQGNSA. The CDR3 is 12 residues long. Trimming removed 8 bases from V and 4 bases from J, with 10 bases in between. The CDR3 sequence: CASSGAADTQYF. The CDR3 DNA is TGTGCCAGCTCCGGGGCCGCAGATACGCAGTATTTT.

V and J are TRBV27 and TRBJ2-3, with D possibly being TRBD1 (7 bases). Trimming cost V 7 bases and J 9 bases, with 14 bases left between them. Germline CDR1 MNHEY, CDR2 SMNVEV (reference sequence). The length of the CDR3 is 12 residues. The CDR3 is CASTVSGGTQYF. The CDR3 bases are TGTGCCAGCACCGTTTCAGGGGGGACGCAGTATTTT.

CDR3 sequence (DNA): TGTGCCAGTAGTAGAGGAAGCGGCTCCTATGGCTACACCTTC. This encodes CASSRGSGSYGYTF. This chain uses TRBV19 with TRBJ1-2; no reliable D call. This CDR3 region has 14 residues. The V end was cut by 4 bases, the J end by 4 bases, with 13 bases between. CDR1 is LNHDA and CDR2 is SQIVND in the germline V gene (reference sequence).

The chain joins TRBV25-1 to TRBJ1-2, with D unresolved. The CDR3 extends over 13 amino acids. V was pared by 6 bases and J by 0 bases, with 8 bases between. CDR1 is MGHDK, CDR2 SYGVNS, per germline. The CDR3 sequence: CASRSGANYGYTF. Written as DNA, the CDR3 is TGTGCCAGCAGGAGTGGGGCTAACTATGGCTACACCTTC.

The chain combines TRBV7-3 with TRBJ1-1; 8 nucleotides agree with TRBD1. CDR3 size: 13 residues. Trimming at V came to 4 bases and at J to 3 bases, leaving 1 base not matched to a gene. Germline V gives CDR1 SGHTA, CDR2 FQGTGA. The CDR3 reads CASSSQGDTEAFF. CDR3 DNA sequence: TGTGCCAGCAGCTCACAGGGGGACACTGAAGCTTTCTTT.

The CDR3 loop reads CASSYSGGLALDTQYF. CDR3 nucleotide sequence: TGTGCCAGCAGTTACTCGGGGGGACTAGCGTTAGATACGCAGTATTTT. The chain couples TRBV6-5 to TRBJ2-3; 10 bases map to TRBD2. Germline CDR1 reads MNHEY; CDR2 reads SVGAGI. The CDR3 covers 16 residues. The J segment lost 5 bases and the V segment lost 0 bases, leaving 5 bases of the junction unmatched.

DNA for the CDR3: TGTGCCAGCAGTTCGTTAACAGGGAATTCACCCCTCCACTTT. This codes for CASSSLTGNSPLHF. The genes are TRBV27 and TRBJ1-6, with D possibly matching TRBD1 (6 bases). V shed 4 bases and J shed 7 bases, with 11 bases lying between them. Germline V lookup: CDR1 MNHEY, CDR2 SMNVEV (reference sequence). CDR3 size: 14 residues.

This clone was counted between two and nine times. The chain couples TRBV2 to TRBJ1-1, with D possibly matching TRBD1 (5 bases). CDR3 length equals 13 residues. In germline, CDR1 is SNHLY, CDR2 FYNNEI. The germline V and J ends were trimmed by 7 bases and 1 base, with 10 bases remaining between them. The CDR3 here is CASTGTRNTEAFF. The CDR3 DNA follows: TGTGCCAGCACTGGGACGAGGAACACTGAAGCTTTCTTT.

The V call is TRBV5-1, the J call TRBJ2-1; D possibly matches TRBD1 or TRBD2 (6 bases each). CDR3 size: 14 residues. Germline CDR1 reads SGHRS; CDR2 reads YFSETQ. Trimming removed 7 bases at V and 4 bases at J, with 15 bases between. The CDR3 nucleotides read TGCGCCAGCTTGGGGGGCCTCGGGTACAATGAGCAGTTCTTC. It specifies CASLGGLGYNEQFF.

V and J are TRBV28 and TRBJ1-5; possibly TRBD1 for D (5 bases). This CDR3 has 17 amino acids. Looked up from germline, CDR1 is MDHEN and CDR2 is SYDVKM. Trimming removed 4 bases from V and 4 bases from J, with 20 bases in between. As DNA, the CDR3 is TGTGCCAGCAGTTCTCCACATATCTCGGGGACTAATCAGCCCCAGCATTTT. This codes for CASSSPHISGTNQPQHF. Drawing the rest from reference TRBV28 and TRBJ1-5, the complete variable domain is DVKVTQSSRYLVKRTGEKVFLECVQDMDHENMFWYRQDPGLGLRLIYFSYDVKMKEKGDIPEGYSVSREKKERFSLILESASTNQTSMYLCASSSPHISGTNQPQHFGDGTRLSIL.